This is a list of T cell receptor beta chains from one sample in a study of CD8 T cells in Susac syndrome. TCRdb analysed the immunoSEQ multiplex PCR reads with MiXCR anew, one entry per CDR3 protein. The data show about 190,000 distinct CDR3 sequences, about 94% seen once. What was sequenced was CD4+ T cells from PBMCs. The receptors derive from a human donor in good health. The CDR3 runs from the conserved cysteine through the conserved F or W. A D gene is named only where the DNA matches it firmly. Expanded clones are given a class, and other clones once, few, many or no size at all.

TRBJ1-1	TRBV3-1	few	NA	CASRRGTAGNTEAFF	TGTGCCAGCAGACGCGGGACCGCTGGGAACACTGAAGCTTTCTTT
TRBJ2-3	TRBV9	NA	TRBD2	CASSPLDGGARNTQYF	TGTGCCAGCAGCCCCCTGGACGGGGGGGCCAGAAATACGCAGTATTTT
TRBJ1-1	TRBV11-2	NA	NA	CASSRGSGNSNTEAFF	TGTGCCAGCAGCCGTGGGTCAGGGAACAGTAACACTGAAGCTTTCTTT
TRBJ1-1	TRBV6-6	once	TRBD1	CASSYSLGTGGTEAFF	TGTGCCAGCAGTTACTCACTTGGGACAGGGGGCACTGAAGCTTTCTTT
TRBJ1-2	TRBV27	NA	NA	CASSFQLPPYYGYTF	TGTGCCAGCAGTTTTCAGCTTCCCCCCTACTATGGCTACACCTTC
TRBJ1-2	TRBV5-1	NA	TRBD1	CASSLRTGDRYGYTF	TGCGCCAGCAGCTTGAGGACAGGGGACCGCTATGGCTACACCTTC
TRBJ2-3	TRBV24-1	NA	TRBD1	CATSDRRTGSTDTQYF	TGTGCCACCAGTGATAGGAGGACAGGTAGCACAGATACGCAGTATTTT
TRBJ1-4	TRBV6-5	NA	NA	CASTQRHRNEKLFF	TGTGCCAGCACCCAGAGACACCGTAATGAAAAACTGTTTTTT
TRBJ2-1	TRBV12-3/TRBV12-4	NA	NA	CASSLGDFDEQFF	TGTGCCAGCAGTTTAGGGGACTTCGATGAGCAGTTCTTC
TRBJ1-1	TRBV30	NA	NA	CAWSEAFF	TGTGCCTGGAGTGAGGCTTTCTTT
TRBJ2-2	TRBV3-1	NA	NA	CASSQVGGPGELFF	TGTGCCAGCAGCCAAGTGGGGGGCCCCGGGGAGCTGTTTTTT
TRBJ1-1	TRBV7-3	NA	NA	CASSLTGGTNTEAFF	TGTGCCAGCAGCTTAACCGGAGGAACGAACACTGAAGCTTTCTTT
TRBJ2-1	TRBV7-7	NA	TRBD2	CASSLAGAFNEQFF	TGTGCTAGCAGCTTAGCGGGGGCCTTCAATGAGCAGTTCTTC
TRBJ2-5	TRBV7-2	NA	TRBD2	CASSLGLAGGHGKTQYF	TGTGCCAGCAGCTTAGGGCTAGCGGGGGGGCACGGCAAGACCCAGTACTTC
TRBJ2-1	TRBV7-2	NA	TRBD1	CASSFGTDYNEQFF	TGTGCCAGCAGCTTCGGGACAGATTACAATGAGCAGTTCTTC
TRBJ2-2	TRBV10-3	NA	NA	CAISSGRGSTGELFF	TGTGCCATCAGTTCAGGGAGAGGGAGCACCGGGGAGCTGTTTTTT
TRBJ2-2	TRBV29-1	NA	NA	CSVALANTGELFF	TGCAGCGTCGCTTTAGCTAACACCGGGGAGCTGTTTTTT
TRBJ2-6	TRBV7-3	NA	NA	CASSSAAGANVLTF	TGTGCCAGCAGCTCCGCCGCTGGGGCCAACGTCCTGACTTTC
TRBJ2-2	TRBV3-1	NA	NA	CASSRTDANTGELFF	TGTGCCAGCAGCCGGACGGACGCGAACACCGGGGAGCTGTTTTTT
TRBJ1-1	TRBV11-2	NA	NA	CASSSGRNTEAFF	TGTGCCAGCAGTTCAGGGAGGAACACTGAAGCTTTCTTT
TRBJ1-1	TRBV28	NA	NA	CASVPSVVHTEAFF	TGTGCCAGCGTACCGTCAGTGGTTCACACTGAAGCTTTCTTT
TRBJ1-1	TRBV5-6	NA	NA	CASSLSGRISEAFF	TGTGCCAGCAGCTTATCAGGGAGGATTTCTGAAGCTTTCTTT
TRBJ2-7	TRBV28	NA	TRBD1	CASSPGTGKVREQYF	TGTGCCAGCAGTCCAGGGACAGGGAAGGTTCGCGAGCAGTACTTC
TRBJ2-1	TRBV18	NA	NA	CASSPPITSSSYNEQFF	TGTGCCAGCTCACCACCTATCACATCGTCCTCCTACAATGAGCAGTTCTTC
TRBJ1-1	TRBV7-2	NA	TRBD1	CAGSFRTGAEAFF	TGTGCCGGCAGCTTCCGGACAGGCGCTGAAGCTTTCTTT
TRBJ2-7	TRBV6-1	NA	NA	CASRDSGGTYEQYF	TGTGCCAGCAGGGACAGTGGGGGAACCTACGAGCAGTACTTC
TRBJ1-1	TRBV5-1	NA	NA	CASSEDIEAFF	TGCGCCAGCAGCGAGGACATTGAAGCTTTCTTT
TRBJ1-5	TRBV5-1	NA	TRBD1	CASSLVPGGEQPQHF	TGCGCCAGCAGCTTGGTCCCAGGGGGTGAGCAGCCCCAGCATTTT
TRBJ2-4	TRBV7-2	NA	NA	CASSAGVPKNIQYF	TGTGCCAGCAGCGCAGGGGTTCCCAAAAACATTCAGTACTTC
TRBJ1-5	TRBV28	once	NA	CASSFAGAPQHF	TGTGCCAGCAGTTTCGCTGGGGCGCCCCAGCATTTT
TRBJ1-4	TRBV3-1	NA	NA	CASSLLGGRGLGEKLFF	TGTGCCAGCAGCCTCCTGGGGGGCCGAGGTTTAGGTGAAAAACTGTTTTTT
TRBJ1-1	TRBV15	NA	NA	CATSRWGEMNTEAFF	TGTGCCACCAGCAGATGGGGAGAAATGAACACTGAAGCTTTCTTT
TRBJ2-3	TRBV7-3	NA	TRBD1	CASSLRDRGTQYF	TGTGCCAGCAGCTTACGGGACAGAGGTACGCAGTATTTT
TRBJ1-3	TRBV30	NA	NA	CAWNPPGNTIYF	TGTGCCTGGAACCCCCCAGGGAACACCATATATTTT
TRBJ2-2	TRBV4-1	NA	NA	CASSSAVEMANTGELFF	TGCGCCAGCAGCTCCGCGGTAGAAATGGCGAACACCGGGGAGCTGTTTTTT
TRBJ2-6	TRBV5-4	NA	NA	CASSPPSSGANVLTF	TGTGCCAGCTCTCCGCCCTCCTCTGGGGCCAACGTCCTGACTTTC